This T cell receptor beta chain was profiled in a study of blood T cell repertoires in COVID-19. Overall study: Whether acute or convalescent, the COVID-19 samples came from the United States, Italy and Spain. T cells, B-cell-depleted T cells, or PBMCs supplied cDNA or gDNA.

Authors' analysis steps: Researchers report that nucleated cell counts were estimated from reference gene primer amplification. Profiled with immunoSEQ multiplex PCR; TCRdb holds only in-frame clones, not every one. V and J calls and clone size are given by that table; D and trimming were obtained from the DNA. The repertoire consists of 150,000 to 200,000 clones, with over 75% occurring once and the leading ten covering about a tenth. This CDR3 spans 11 amino acids. V lost 6 bases to trimming and J lost 9 bases, with 12 bases between them. The chain carries TRBV12-3 or TRBV12-4 and TRBJ2-7; D remains unclear. The sequenced material came from peripheral blood. This clonotype was sampled from a human donor in a cohort sampled during active COVID-19. CDR3 protein: CASSPSLGQYF. The CDR3 nucleotides are TGTGCCAGCAGCCCCTCCCTAGGGCAGTACTTC.